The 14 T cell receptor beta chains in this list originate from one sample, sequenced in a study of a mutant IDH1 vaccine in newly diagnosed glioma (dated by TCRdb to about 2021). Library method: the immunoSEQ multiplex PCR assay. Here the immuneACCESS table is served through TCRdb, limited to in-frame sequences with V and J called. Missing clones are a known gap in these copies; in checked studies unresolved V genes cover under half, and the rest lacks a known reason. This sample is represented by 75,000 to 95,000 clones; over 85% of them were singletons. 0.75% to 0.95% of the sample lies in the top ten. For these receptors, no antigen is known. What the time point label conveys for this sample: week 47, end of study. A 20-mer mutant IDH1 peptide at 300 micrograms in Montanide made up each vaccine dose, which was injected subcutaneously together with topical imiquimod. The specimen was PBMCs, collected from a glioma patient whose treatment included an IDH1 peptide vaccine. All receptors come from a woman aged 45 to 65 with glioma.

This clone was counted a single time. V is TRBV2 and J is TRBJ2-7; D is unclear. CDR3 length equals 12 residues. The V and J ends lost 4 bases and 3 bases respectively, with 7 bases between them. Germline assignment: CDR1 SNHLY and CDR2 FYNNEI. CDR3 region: CASSVGFYEQYF. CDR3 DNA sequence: TGTGCCAGCAGTGTGGGGTTCTACGAGCAGTACTTC. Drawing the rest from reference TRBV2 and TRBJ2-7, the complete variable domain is EPEVTQTPSHQVTQMGQEVILRCVPISNHLYFYWYRQILGQKVEFLVSFYNNEISEKSEIFDDQFSVERPDGSNFTLKIRSTKLEDSAMYFCASSVGFYEQYFGPGTRLTVT.

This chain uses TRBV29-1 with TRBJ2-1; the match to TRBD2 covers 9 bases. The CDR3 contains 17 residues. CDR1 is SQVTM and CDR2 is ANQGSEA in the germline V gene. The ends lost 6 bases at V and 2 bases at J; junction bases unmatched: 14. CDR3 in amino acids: CSVFGDQSGRPYNEQFF. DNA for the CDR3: TGCAGCGTATTCGGGGACCAAAGCGGGAGGCCCTACAATGAGCAGTTCTTC.

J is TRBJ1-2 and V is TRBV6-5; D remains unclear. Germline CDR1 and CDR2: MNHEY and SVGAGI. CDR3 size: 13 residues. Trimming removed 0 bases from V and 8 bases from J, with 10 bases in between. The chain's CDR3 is CASSYSTSYGYTF. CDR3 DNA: TGTGCCAGCAGTTACTCGACTTCCTACGGCTACACCTTC.

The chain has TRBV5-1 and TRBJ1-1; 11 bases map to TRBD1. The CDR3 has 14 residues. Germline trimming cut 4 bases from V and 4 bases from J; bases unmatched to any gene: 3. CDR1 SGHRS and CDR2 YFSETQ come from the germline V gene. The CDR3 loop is CASSGQGAGTEAFF. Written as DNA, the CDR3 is TGCGCCAGCAGCGGACAGGGGGCCGGCACTGAAGCTTTCTTT.

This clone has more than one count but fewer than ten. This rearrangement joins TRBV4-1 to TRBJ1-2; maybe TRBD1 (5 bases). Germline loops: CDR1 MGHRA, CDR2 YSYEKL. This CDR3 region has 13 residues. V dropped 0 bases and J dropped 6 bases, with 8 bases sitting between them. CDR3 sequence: CASSQDPRDGYTF. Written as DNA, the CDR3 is TGCGCCAGCAGCCAAGATCCCAGGGATGGCTACACCTTC.

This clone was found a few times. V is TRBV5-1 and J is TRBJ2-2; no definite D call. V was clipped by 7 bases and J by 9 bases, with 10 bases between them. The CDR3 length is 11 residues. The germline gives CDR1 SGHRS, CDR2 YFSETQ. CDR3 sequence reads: CASSTTRELFF. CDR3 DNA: TGCGCCAGCTCGACGACGAGGGAGCTGTTTTTT.

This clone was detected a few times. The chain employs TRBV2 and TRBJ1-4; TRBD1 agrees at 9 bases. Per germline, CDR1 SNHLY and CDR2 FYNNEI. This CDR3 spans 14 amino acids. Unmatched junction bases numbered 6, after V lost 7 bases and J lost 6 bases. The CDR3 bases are TGTGCCAGCACCGTACAGGGGGCGTATGAAAAACTGTTTTTT. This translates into CASTVQGAYEKLFF. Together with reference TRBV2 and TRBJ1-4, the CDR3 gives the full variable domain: EPEVTQTPSHQVTQMGQEVILRCVPISNHLYFYWYRQILGQKVEFLVSFYNNEISEKSEIFDDQFSVERPDGSNFTLKIRSTKLEDSAMYFCASTVQGAYEKLFFGSGTQLSVL.

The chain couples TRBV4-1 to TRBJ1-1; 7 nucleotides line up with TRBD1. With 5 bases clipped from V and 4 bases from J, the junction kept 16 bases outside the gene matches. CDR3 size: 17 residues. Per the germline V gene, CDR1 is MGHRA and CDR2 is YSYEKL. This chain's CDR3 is CASSASDRRDSTTEAFF. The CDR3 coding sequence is TGCGCCAGCAGCGCCTCGGACAGGAGGGATTCCACCACTGAAGCTTTCTTT.

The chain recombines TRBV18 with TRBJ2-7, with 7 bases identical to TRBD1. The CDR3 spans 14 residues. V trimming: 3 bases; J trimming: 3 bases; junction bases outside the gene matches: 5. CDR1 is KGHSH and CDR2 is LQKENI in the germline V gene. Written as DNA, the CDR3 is TGTGCCAGCTCACCGGACAGGTTTGACTACGAGCAGTACTTC. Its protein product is CASSPDRFDYEQYF.

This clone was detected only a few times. The CDR3 loop reads CASSVNTEAFF. In nucleotides, the CDR3 is TGTGCCAGCAGCGTGAACACTGAAGCTTTCTTT. This chain uses TRBV5-5 with TRBJ1-1; D gene uncertain. The V gene lost 4 bases and the J gene lost 0 bases, with 1 base spanning the gap. The CDR3 runs to 11 residues. Germline V gene data show CDR1 as SGHKS and CDR2 as YYEKEE (reference sequence).

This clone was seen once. The CDR3 sequence: CASTSITETEQFF. The CDR3 DNA sequence: TGTGCCAGCACCTCAATAACAGAAACTGAGCAGTTCTTC. The chain links TRBV28 to TRBJ2-1; unclear D gene. Germline lookup yields CDR1 MDHEN and CDR2 SYDVKM. CDR3 length: 13 residues. V dropped 7 bases and J dropped 9 bases, with 16 bases sitting between them.

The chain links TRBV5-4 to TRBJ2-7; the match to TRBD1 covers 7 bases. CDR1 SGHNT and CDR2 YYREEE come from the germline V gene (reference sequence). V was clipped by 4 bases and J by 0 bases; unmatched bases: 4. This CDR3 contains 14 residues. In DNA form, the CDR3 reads TGTGCCAGCAGCCGCGGACAGGTCTCCTACGAGCAGTACTTC. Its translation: CASSRGQVSYEQYF.

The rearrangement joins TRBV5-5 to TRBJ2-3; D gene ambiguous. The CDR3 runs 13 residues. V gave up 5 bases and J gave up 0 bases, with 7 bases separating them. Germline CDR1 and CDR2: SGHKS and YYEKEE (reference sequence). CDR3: CASRKASTDTQYF. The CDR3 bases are TGTGCCAGCAGGAAAGCTAGCACAGATACGCAGTATTTT. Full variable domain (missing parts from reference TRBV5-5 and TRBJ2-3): DAGVTQSPTHLIKTRGQQVTLRCSPISGHKSVSWYQQVLGQGPQFIFQYYEKEERGRGNFPDRFSARQFPNYSSELNVNALLLGDSALYLCASRKASTDTQYFGPGTRLTVL.

CDR3 nucleotides: TGTGCCAGTAGTATACACTGGCAGAACACCGGGGAGCTGTTTTTT. It encodes CASSIHWQNTGELFF. This chain uses TRBV19 with TRBJ2-2; D ambiguous. The CDR3 consists of 15 residues. V was shortened by 2 bases and J by 1 base, with 8 bases between the two germline ends. Germline CDR1 is LNHDA and CDR2 is SQIVND (reference sequence).